The entry below describes one TCR beta chain. V was clipped by 0 bases and J by 8 bases, with 16 bases between them. The CDR3 runs to 16 residues. This sample stems from a study of regulatory dendritic cells for organ transplantation. Clones were read by immunoSEQ multiplex PCR, and TCRdb kept only the in-frame ones, dropping some. The sample includes roughly 34,000 clones, 85% to 90% seen only once; the top ten take approximately 0.059%. The specimen sequenced was naive CD4+ T cells from blood. Subset denoted: CD45RA+ naive T cells. The receptor's source is a human donor in good health. The rearrangement links TRBV23-1 to TRBJ1-4; unclear D gene. TRBV23-1 is filed as an ORF, its function uncertain. Here the CDR3 reads CASSQSSAVRREKLFF. The CDR3 nucleotides are TGCGCCAGCAGTCAATCGTCCGCGGTCCGTAGAGAAAAACTGTTTTTT.